These 13 T cell receptor beta chains were sequenced from one sample in a study of CD8+CD57+ T cells in acquired aplastic anemia. Genomic DNA provided the template from which TCR beta VDJ and CDR3 profiles were obtained. One entry per CDR3 protein results from TCRdb running MiXCR on the reads. The repertoire holds roughly 200,000 distinct CDR3 sequences, with under 65% as singletons. Input material: sorted CD4+, CD8+, or CD8+CD57+ T cells (not recorded which) from PBMCs. These TCRs come from a human donor in good health.

J is TRBJ1-5 and V is TRBV7-8, with TRBD1 as a possible D gene (5 bases). V shed 0 bases and J shed 2 bases, with 14 bases lying between them. Germline V gene data show CDR1 as SGHVS and CDR2 as FQNEAQ. The CDR3 spans 17 residues. The CDR3 region has the DNA TGTGCCAGCAGCTTAGCGGACACAGTTATAGGCAATCAGCCCCAGCATTTT. The encoded protein is CASSLADTVIGNQPQHF.

The chain is built from TRBV10-3 and TRBJ1-6; D is uncertain. CDR3 size: 15 residues. CDR1 is ENHRY and CDR2 is SYGVKD in the germline V gene. V lost 10 bases to trimming and J lost 0 bases, with 13 bases between them. CDR3 amino acids: CASTFTSSYNSPLHF. The CDR3 bases are TGTGCCAGCACGTTCACGAGCTCCTATAATTCACCCCTCCACTTT.

V is TRBV7-3 and J is TRBJ2-3, with D unclear. The V end was cut by 7 bases, the J end by 6 bases, with 8 bases between. The CDR3 runs 11 residues. Germline V CDR1 and CDR2: SGHTA, FQGTGA. The CDR3 is CASTAMDTQYF. The CDR3 DNA sequence: TGTGCCAGCACAGCGATGGATACGCAGTATTTT.

CDR3 sequence reads: CASSSGQSTDTQYF. CDR3 coding DNA: TGTGCCAGCAGCTCGGGACAGAGCACAGATACGCAGTATTTT. The chain couples TRBV7-6 to TRBJ2-3; TRBD1 matches 7 bases. CDR1 is SGHVS and CDR2 is FNYEAQ in the germline V gene. CDR3 length: 14 amino acids. V trimming: 4 bases; J trimming: 0 bases; junction bases outside the gene matches: 1.

The V and J genes are TRBV30 and TRBJ2-6; no clear D gene. Germline assignment: CDR1 GTSNPN and CDR2 SVGIG (reference sequence). Between the trimmed V and J ends, which lost 2 bases and 0 bases, there was a span of 20 bases. There are 19 residues in the CDR3. CDR3: CAWSLTRKGYSSGANVLTF. The CDR3 nucleotides read TGTGCCTGGAGTCTCACCCGAAAGGGTTACTCCTCTGGGGCCAACGTCCTGACTTTC.

This clonotype was seen a few times. Possible read error: a much larger clone is one base away. The rearrangement uses TRBV4-1 and TRBJ2-1; 13 bases line up with TRBD2. Germline loops: CDR1 MGHRA, CDR2 YSYEKL. This CDR3 spans 15 amino acids. The junction had 5 bases not matched to a gene; V was cut back by 2 bases and J by 10 bases. CDR3 in DNA: TGCGCCAGCAGCCAACGGGGACTAGCGGGGAACGAGCAGTTCTTC. Translating gives CASSQRGLAGNEQFF.

The CDR3 loop reads CASSSLPGDTQYF. The CDR3 DNA is TGCGCCAGCAGCTCCCTCCCCGGAGATACGCAGTATTTT. The V and J genes are TRBV5-1 and TRBJ2-3; D ambiguous. CDR3 length: 13 residues. V was clipped by 3 bases and J by 5 bases, with 10 bases between them. CDR1 is SGHRS, CDR2 YFSETQ, per germline.

This clonotype was seen a few times. One base away lies a much larger clone, so this may be a sequencing read error. The chain has TRBV6-1 and TRBJ1-1, with 7 bases lining up with TRBD1. This CDR3 spans 15 amino acids. Germline V CDR1 and CDR2: MNHNS, SASEGT. V lost 3 bases, J lost 8 bases, and 12 bases stayed unmatched. The CDR3 region has the DNA TGTGCCAGCAGTGATCTGGGCAGGGGGTTAAGAGAAGCTTTCTTT. Translated: CASSDLGRGLREAFF.

This clonotype was picked up a small number of times. This chain uses TRBV7-6 with TRBJ2-6; weak D call: TRBD1 (5 bases). The V gene lost 1 base and the J gene lost 0 bases, with 10 bases spanning the gap. The CDR3 has 17 amino acids. The germline V gene encodes CDR1 SGHVS and CDR2 FNYEAQ. CDR3 sequence reads: CASSLGQDSSGANVLTF. In nucleotides, the CDR3 is TGTGCCAGCAGCTTAGGCCAAGACAGCTCTGGGGCCAACGTCCTGACTTTC.

In its sample, this clonotype was seen a few times. This chain joins TRBV28 and TRBJ2-5; 7 nucleotides align to TRBD2. The CDR3 extends over 16 amino acids. Looked up from germline, CDR1 is MDHEN and CDR2 is SYDVKM. The V segment lost 5 bases and the J segment 5 bases; nucleotides outside the gene matches: 14. For the CDR3, the DNA is TGTGCCAGCAGTAAGAGACGACTAGCTACCGGGGAGACCCAGTACTTC. Residues: CASSKRRLATGETQYF.

Remarks on this clonotype: It may be a read error: a sequence one base away is much more abundant. This rearrangement joins TRBV6-1 to TRBJ2-7; 8 nucleotides agree with TRBD2. The CDR3 is 16 residues long. Looked up from germline, CDR1 is MNHNS and CDR2 is SASEGT. The V and J ends lost 5 bases and 2 bases, in that order; junction bases with no gene match: 11. CDR3 bases: TGTGCCAGCAGTTGGGGGACTAGAACTAACCCCTACGAGCAGTACTTC. Protein: CASSWGTRTNPYEQYF.

A remark on this clonotype: Germline is not matched at one junction end, which may reflect a read error. This chain links TRBV9 with TRBJ2-3; D remains unclear. CDR3 length equals 13 residues. The germline gives CDR1 SGDLS, CDR2 YYNGEE. CDR3 coding DNA: TGTGCCAGCAGCGTAGAGCCCGCAGATACGCAGTACTTT. It specifies CASSVEPADTQYF.

Only a few counts were recorded for this clonotype. The chain uses TRBV12-3 or TRBV12-4 and TRBJ1-2; D is unresolved. The length of the CDR3 is 11 residues. Trimming cost V 5 bases and J 3 bases, with 4 bases left between them. In nucleotides, the CDR3 is TGTGCCAGCAGTCCCGACTATGGCTACACCTTC. This sequence encodes CASSPDYGYTF.